These 3 T cell receptor beta chains originate from one sample sequenced in a study of shared clonotypes between healthy human individuals (dated by TCRdb to about 2020). Library method: the immunoSEQ multiplex PCR assay. The table was pulled from immuneACCESS by TCRdb, which kept in-frame rearrangements only. Such tables lose some clones; where checked, under half of the loss comes from unresolved V genes, and the rest has no known cause. The sample data list fewer than 700,000 clones, and around three quarters of these were observed just once. Of the sample, 12% is held by the ten largest clones. The sample consisted of PBMCs. These receptors came from a woman between 40 and 50 years old in good health. Some clones in this sample may be carry-over from other donors' samples.

The CDR3 region has the DNA TGTGCCAGCAGGACGGCAGGGAGGAGTGGGGAGCAGTACTTC. It yields the protein CASRTAGRSGEQYF. The V gene is TRBV2, the J gene TRBJ2-7, with a tentative D call TRBD2 (6 bases). Germline V gene lookup returns CDR1 SNHLY and CDR2 FYNNEI. V was pared by 6 bases and J by 7 bases, with 19 bases between. There are 14 residues in the CDR3.

Points on this clone: A far larger clone is off by one base, so a read error is likely. The V and J genes are TRBV30 and TRBJ2-1, with 8 nucleotides matching TRBD1. Germline V gene lookup returns CDR1 GTSNPN and CDR2 SVGIG (reference sequence). The CDR3 spans 14 residues. The CDR3 region is CAGLRQGSYSEQFF. CDR3 sequence (DNA): TGTGCCGGCTTACGACAGGGGTCTTACAGTGAGCAGTTCTTC.

V usage is TRBV6-5 and J usage is TRBJ1-4; D might be TRBD1 (5 bases). This CDR3 region has 13 residues. V was shortened by 8 bases and J by 8 bases, with 15 bases between the two germline ends. CDR1 and CDR2 from the germline V gene are MNHEY and SVGAGI. CDR3 sequence reads: CASGEGYYEKLFF. CDR3 coding DNA: TGTGCCAGCGGGGAGGGGTATTACGAAAAACTGTTTTTT.